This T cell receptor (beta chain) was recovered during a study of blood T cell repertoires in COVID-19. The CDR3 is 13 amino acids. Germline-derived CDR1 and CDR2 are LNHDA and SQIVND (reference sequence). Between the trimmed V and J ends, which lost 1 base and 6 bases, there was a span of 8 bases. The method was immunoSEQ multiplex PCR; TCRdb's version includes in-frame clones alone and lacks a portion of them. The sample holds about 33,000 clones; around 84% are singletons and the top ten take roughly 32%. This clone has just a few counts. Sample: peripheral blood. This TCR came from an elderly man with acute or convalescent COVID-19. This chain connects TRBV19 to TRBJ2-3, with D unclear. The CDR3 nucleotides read TGTGCCAGTAGTATAGTCTACGGGGATACGCAGTATTTT. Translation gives CASSIVYGDTQYF.